This T cell receptor (beta chain) was sequenced during a study of graft-versus-host responses after intestinal transplantation. Study-level information: Recipients were given multivisceral, liver-intestinal, or isolated intestinal transplants. Recipients were all induced with anti-thymocyte globulin, then given tacrolimus and steroids for approximately three years. General study results and limits: Within allografts, high graft-versus-host to host-versus-graft clonal ratios were seen among patients with graft-donor T cell macrochimerism.

As concerns this clone: The antigen remains unidentified. Germline is not matched at one junction end, which may reflect a read error. This sample also contains other DNA sequences that code for the same CDR3.

Here immunoSEQ multiplex PCR was the method, and the copy in TCRdb shows in-frame clones only, minus some. Altogether about 110,000 clones are present, around nine tenths being singletons, with the ten largest covering about 0.25%. Germline V lookup: CDR1 SGHTA, CDR2 FQGNSA. CDR3 size: 13 residues. The sample in question was unstimulated CD4+ T cells sorted from spleen or lymph node cells, obtained before transplant. This chain uses TRBV7-2 with TRBJ1-2; D remains unclear. The receptor comes from a human donor who was the organ donor for an intestinal transplant. The CDR3 nucleotides are TGCGCCAGCAGCTTAGATCCCCCTACGGGCTACACCTTC. Its protein product is CASSLDPPTGYTF.